This TCR beta chain was recorded in a study of T-cell memory formation after mild COVID-19. General study findings and limits: The pre-infection memory compartment contained some responding clones, suggesting cross-reactive memory joined. CD4+ contracting clones lay mainly in CM and EM, CD8+ ones in EMRA. Day 15 to 85 contracting clones showed balanced CD4/CD8; later expanders leaned CD4+.

TCRdb re-called the 5' RACE reads with MiXCR, one entry per CDR3 protein. The table includes hundreds of thousands of distinct CDR3 sequences, approximately 25% detected once. Points on this clonotype: Its antigen is as yet unknown.

Germline V gives CDR1 SGHAT, CDR2 FQNNGV. The length of the CDR3 is 17 residues. V trimming: 0 bases; J trimming: 9 bases; junction bases outside the gene matches: 10. The sequencing sample was made of PBMCs or a T cell subset sorted from them (not recorded which). J is TRBJ2-1 and V is TRBV11-2, with TRBD2 matching over 11 bases. The sequence derives from an adult woman who had mild COVID-19 (a few samples of this study predate the infection). Cell type and time point are not known. CDR3 DNA sequence: TGTGCCAGCAGCTTAGATAGTAGCGGGGGGGCCGTCCTTGAGCAGTTCTTC. Translated, it gives CASSLDSSGGAVLEQFF.